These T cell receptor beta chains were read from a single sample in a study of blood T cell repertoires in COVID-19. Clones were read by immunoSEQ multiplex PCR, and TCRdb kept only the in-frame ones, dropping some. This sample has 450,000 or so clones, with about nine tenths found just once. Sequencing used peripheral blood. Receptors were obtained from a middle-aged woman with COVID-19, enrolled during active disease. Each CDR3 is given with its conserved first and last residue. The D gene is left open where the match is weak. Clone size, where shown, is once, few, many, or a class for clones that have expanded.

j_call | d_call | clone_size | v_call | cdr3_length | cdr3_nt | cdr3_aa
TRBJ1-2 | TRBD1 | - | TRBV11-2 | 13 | TGTGCCAGCACTCGGGACAGGGCGGTTGGCTACACCTTC | CASTRDRAVGYTF
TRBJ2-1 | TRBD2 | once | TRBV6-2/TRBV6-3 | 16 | TGTGCCAGCAGTTACTTCGGGACTAGCGGTAATAATGAGCAGTTCTTC | CASSYFGTSGNNEQFF
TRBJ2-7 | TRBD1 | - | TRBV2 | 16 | TGTGCCAGCAGTGAAGCGTATAGACAGGGGTCCTACGAGCAGTACTTC | CASSEAYRQGSYEQYF
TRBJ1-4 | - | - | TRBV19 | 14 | TGTGCCAGCGCAAACCGGGTGCCTGAGGGAAAACTGTTTTTT | CASANRVPEGKLFF
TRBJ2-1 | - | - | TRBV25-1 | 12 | TGTGCCAGCACAGCAGGGTGGAATGAGCAGTTCTTC | CASTAGWNEQFF
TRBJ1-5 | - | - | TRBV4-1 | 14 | TGCGCCAGCAGCCAAACTGGACTGACTCAGCCCCAGCATTTT | CASSQTGLTQPQHF
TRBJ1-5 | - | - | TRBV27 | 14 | TGTGCCAGCAGTTTAGGTTGGGGGCCGCAGCCCCAGCATTTT | CASSLGWGPQPQHF
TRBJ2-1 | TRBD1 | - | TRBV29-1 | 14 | TGCAGCGTGGACACGACAGGGATATACAATGAGCAGTTCTTC | CSVDTTGIYNEQFF
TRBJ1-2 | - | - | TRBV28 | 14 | TGTGCCACCTTACCCAGGGGTAGTGGCTATGGCTACACCTTC | CATLPRGSGYGYTF
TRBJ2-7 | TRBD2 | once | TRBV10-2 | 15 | TGCGCCACCAGAGAGACTAGCGGGAGTGCCTACGAGCAGTACTTC | CATRETSGSAYEQYF
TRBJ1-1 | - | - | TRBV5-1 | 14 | TGCGCCAGCAGCTTGGAGTTCGAGGACACTGAAGCTTTCTTT | CASSLEFEDTEAFF
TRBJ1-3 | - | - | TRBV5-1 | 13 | TGCGCCAGCAGCCCCGACACTGGAAACACCATATATTTT | CASSPDTGNTIYF